These 26 T cell receptor beta chains originate from one sample sequenced in a study of beta chain features in type 1 diabetes. Of the isolated RNA, all was reverse transcribed, and so the sequenced material was expressed TCRB transcripts. TCRdb's table, derived via immunoSEQ multiplex PCR, lists solely in-frame clones and lacks some. In the table there are roughly 150,000 clones, about 8.1% of which are singletons. Sequencing input: central memory CD4+ T cells from blood. The receptors here all came from a man aged 18 to 29 in good health.

V gene TRBV4-3 combines with J gene TRBJ2-3; TRBD1 matches at 7 bases. Germline V gene data show CDR1 as LGHNA and CDR2 as YSLEER. The CDR3 totals 17 residues. With V trimmed by 1 base and J by 8 bases, 15 bases remained unmatched. CDR3 protein: CASSQAASTGYTGTQYF. The CDR3 DNA follows: TGCGCCAGCAGCCAAGCCGCGTCGACAGGGTACACGGGTACGCAGTATTTT.

Details on this clone: The same CDR3 can be traced to other DNA sequences in this sample. This chain uses TRBV7-9 with TRBJ1-2, with 7 bases identical to TRBD1. The trim removed 5 bases at V and 4 bases at J, leaving 7 bases unmatched. Germline CDR1 reads SEHNR; CDR2 reads FQNEAQ (reference sequence). This CDR3 contains 14 residues. The CDR3 nucleotides read TGTGCCAGCAGCCCCAGGACAGGATTCTATGGCTACACCTTC. This gives the protein CASSPRTGFYGYTF.

This clone was counted a few times. The chain couples TRBV25-1 to TRBJ2-5, with 8 positions matching TRBD2. CDR1 MGHDK and CDR2 SYGVNS come from the germline V gene. The CDR3 contains 14 residues. The ends lost 4 bases at V and 7 bases at J; junction bases unmatched: 8. CDR3 sequence reads: CASSGPGLVSTQYF. For the CDR3, the DNA is TGTGCCAGCAGTGGACCGGGACTAGTGTCGACCCAGTACTTC.

This clone was counted a few times. This chain uses TRBV7-3 with TRBJ1-6, with TRBD1 identical over 7 bases. Unmatched junction bases numbered 4, after V lost 5 bases and J lost 6 bases. Germline values: CDR1 SGHTA, CDR2 FQGTGA. This CDR3 contains 14 residues. Here the CDR3 reads CASSPGTANSPLHF. For the CDR3, the DNA is TGTGCCAGCAGCCCCGGGACAGCTAATTCACCCCTCCACTTT.

V and J are TRBV19 and TRBJ2-6; D not certain. The germline V and J ends were trimmed by 10 bases and 0 bases, with 10 bases remaining between them. The CDR3 sequence is 14 residues long. Germline V gives CDR1 LNHDA, CDR2 SQIVND (reference sequence). The CDR3 is CATSSLSGANVLTF. The CDR3, as DNA: TGTGCCACTTCGAGCCTCTCTGGGGCCAACGTCCTGACTTTC.

CDR3 sequence (DNA): TGTGCCAGCAGCCCCACCCCCACTAGCGGGATAAGCTACGAGCAGTACTTC. This gives the protein CASSPTPTSGISYEQYF. This chain links TRBV7-2 with TRBJ2-7; 10 positions match TRBD2. The germline CDR1 and CDR2 sequences are SGHTA and FQGNSA. The junction had 13 bases not matched to a gene; V was cut back by 5 bases and J by 3 bases. The CDR3 has 17 residues.

The chain links TRBV7-9 to TRBJ2-1; maybe TRBD2 (6 bases). Trimming left V 1 base short and J 7 bases short, with 8 bases between. From germline, CDR1 is SEHNR and CDR2 FQNEAQ (reference sequence). The CDR3 spans 13 residues. The CDR3 coding sequence is TGTGCCAGCAGCTTAGTACGGGGGAATGAGCAGTTCTTC. Protein: CASSLVRGNEQFF. Complete variable domain (other parts from reference TRBV7-9 and TRBJ2-1): DTGVSQNPRHKITKRGQNVTFRCDPISEHNRLYWYRQTLGQGPEFLTYFQNEAQLEKSRLLSDRFSAERPKGSFSTLEIQRTEQGDSAMYLCASSLVRGNEQFFGPGTRLTVL.

Only a few counts were recorded for this clone. CDR3 protein: CASSRPGGASYGYTF. The DNA of the CDR3 is TGTGCCAGCAGCCGCCCAGGGGGCGCGAGCTATGGCTACACCTTC. The chain employs TRBV9 and TRBJ1-2; 8 nucleotides line up with TRBD1. The V gene end was trimmed by 4 bases and the J gene end by 4 bases; junction bases not matched to a gene: 9. The CDR3 is made up of 15 amino acids. Germline-derived CDR1 and CDR2 are SGDLS and YYNGEE.

The sample holds a few counts of this clone. The chain couples TRBV30 to TRBJ1-6; D gene uncertain. The CDR3 loop spans 16 amino acids. Trimming removed 2 bases at V and 5 bases at J, with 16 bases between. Germline assignment: CDR1 GTSNPN and CDR2 SVGIG (reference sequence). This chain's CDR3 is CAWSRTRERNNSPLHF. The CDR3 region has the DNA TGTGCCTGGAGTCGTACGCGGGAGCGGAATAATTCACCCCTCCACTTT. The variable domain in full, completed from reference TRBV30 and TRBJ1-6, reads SQTIHQWPATLVQPVGSPLSLECTVEGTSNPNLYWYRQAAGRGLQLLFYSVGIGQISSEVPQNLSASRPQDRQFILSSKKLLLSDSGFYLCAWSRTRERNNSPLHFGNGTRLTVT.

This clone was counted between two and nine times. The V call is TRBV25-1, the J call TRBJ2-7; weak D call: TRBD2 (5 bases). The CDR3 totals 16 residues. V was trimmed by 2 bases and J by 0 bases, leaving 14 bases between them. The germline gives CDR1 MGHDK, CDR2 SYGVNS. CDR3 bases: TGTGCCAGCAGTGAAGTGGAGGCGGAGGCCTCCTACGAGCAGTACTTC. Translated, it gives CASSEVEAEASYEQYF.

This clone was counted between two and nine times. In nucleotides, the CDR3 is TGTGCCAGCGCGGGGGGTGGTGGAGATACGCAGTATTTT. Protein product: CASAGGGGDTQYF. J is TRBJ2-3 and V is TRBV5-4; TRBD2 matches at 8 bases. V gave up 7 bases and J gave up 5 bases; unmatched junction bases: 6. The CDR3 length is 13 residues. Germline V gene sequence: CDR1 SGHNT, CDR2 YYREEE (reference sequence). The whole variable domain, filled in from reference TRBV5-4 and TRBJ2-3, reads ETGVTQSPTHLIKTRGQQVTLRCSSQSGHNTVSWYQQALGQGPQFIFQYYREEENGRGNFPPRFSGLQFPNYSSELNVNALELDDSALYLCASAGGGGDTQYFGPGTRLTVL.

This clone was counted a few times. The J gene is TRBJ1-4, the V gene TRBV19, with 7 bases that match TRBD1. Germline CDR1 and CDR2: LNHDA and SQIVND (reference sequence). The junction had 13 bases not matched to a gene; V was cut back by 5 bases and J by 10 bases. The CDR3 spans 15 residues. The CDR3 loop is CASSLGTASRGKLFF. CDR3 bases: TGTGCCAGTAGTCTCGGGACAGCCTCTCGTGGAAAACTGTTTTTT.

This clone was seen only a few times. V is TRBV25-1 and J is TRBJ1-5, with D hard to call. The CDR3 is made up of 14 amino acids. Per germline, CDR1 MGHDK and CDR2 SYGVNS. The V and J ends lost 7 bases and 6 bases respectively, with 16 bases between them. The CDR3 DNA follows: TGTGCCAGCACCCCCGCGGTTACCGGTCAGCCCCAGCATTTT. Its translation is CASTPAVTGQPQHF.

This chain uses TRBV5-6 with TRBJ1-4, with TRBD1 as a possible D gene (5 bases). V was cut by 4 bases and J by 8 bases, with 12 bases left in between. Germline lookup yields CDR1 SGHDT and CDR2 YYEEEE. This CDR3 contains 13 residues. The CDR3 sequence: CASSPGHGEKLFF. Here the CDR3 DNA reads TGTGCCAGCAGCCCCGGACATGGGGAAAAACTGTTTTTT.

This rearrangement joins TRBV19 to TRBJ1-5; D might be TRBD1 (6 bases). Germline V gene lookup returns CDR1 LNHDA and CDR2 SQIVND (reference sequence). Trimming shortened V by 0 bases and J by 4 bases, and 10 bases separated the two germline ends. The CDR3 is made up of 15 amino acids. The CDR3 nucleotides read TGTGCCAGTAGTATAGACAGGGGCGCTAATCAGCCCCAGCATTTT. It specifies CASSIDRGANQPQHF.

This clone occurred many times. This CDR3 is also generated by other DNA sequences in the sample. The chain is built from TRBV7-9 and TRBJ1-4; unclear D gene. Germline V CDR1 and CDR2: SEHNR, FQNEAQ (reference sequence). The CDR3 runs 12 residues. V gave up 8 bases and J gave up 5 bases, with 9 bases separating them. The CDR3 loop is CASRRENEKLFF. In nucleotides, the CDR3 is TGTGCCAGCCGCCGGGAAAATGAAAAACTGTTTTTT.

The gene calls are TRBV6-1 and TRBJ1-2; D uncertain. This CDR3 has 16 residues. Germline CDR1 MNHNS, CDR2 SASEGT. Trimming removed 2 bases at V and 0 bases at J, with 13 bases between. The CDR3 region has the DNA TGTGCCAGCAGTGAAATGTCAAGCCCGGCTAACTATGGCTACACCTTC. Residues: CASSEMSSPANYGYTF.

The chain links TRBV20-1 to TRBJ1-1; TRBD1 is a possible D gene (5 bases). The V gene's germline CDR1 is DFQATT and CDR2 SNEGSKA (reference sequence). The CDR3 extends over 10 amino acids. The CDR3: CGGSFTEAFF. DNA of the CDR3: TGCGGGGGGTCCTTCACTGAAGCTTTCTTT.

The genes are TRBV9 and TRBJ2-3; 7 bases match TRBD2. The germline gives CDR1 SGDLS, CDR2 YYNGEE. V shed 4 bases, J shed 1 base, and the junction held 9 bases outside the gene matches. This CDR3 has 16 residues. CDR3 DNA: TGTGCCAGCAGCTCCGCCGGGACTAAGGGCACAGATACGCAGTATTTT. Protein sequence: CASSSAGTKGTDTQYF.

This rearrangement joins TRBV5-1 to TRBJ1-1; TRBD1 aligns across 9 bases. After removal of 0 bases from V and 5 bases from J, the junction contained 5 bases not matched to a gene. The CDR3 is 15 residues long. Germline loops: CDR1 SGHRS, CDR2 YFSETQ. CDR3 region: CASSLAPGQGTEAFF. Written as DNA, the CDR3 is TGCGCCAGCAGCTTGGCCCCGGGACAGGGAACTGAAGCTTTCTTT.

This clone was seen more than once but under ten times. V and J are TRBV4-3 and TRBJ2-1, with 9 nucleotides matching TRBD1. The V gene end was trimmed by 0 bases and the J gene end by 7 bases; junction bases not matched to a gene: 16. Germline-derived CDR1 and CDR2 are LGHNA and YSLEER. The CDR3 covers 19 residues. The CDR3: CASSQELPRGQGPRNEQFF. Here the CDR3 DNA reads TGCGCCAGCAGCCAAGAATTGCCTCGGGGACAGGGCCCTAGGAATGAGCAGTTCTTC.

J is TRBJ2-2 and V is TRBV7-2; TRBD2 agrees at 10 bases. This CDR3 has 16 residues. Germline CDR1 SGHTA, CDR2 FQGNSA. Unmatched junction bases numbered 6, after V lost 4 bases and J lost 4 bases. DNA of the CDR3: TGTGCCAGCAGCTCATCTAGCGGGAGTGGCACCGGGGAGCTGTTTTTT. This encodes CASSSSSGSGTGELFF. The variable domain in full, with the rest retrieved from reference TRBV7-2 and TRBJ2-2, is GAGVSQSPSNKVTEKGKDVELRCDPISGHTALYWYRQSLGQGLEFLIYFQGNSAPDKSGLPSDRFSAERTGGSVSTLTIQRTQQEDSAVYLCASSSSSGSGTGELFFGEGSRLTVL.

This clone came up many times. The J gene is TRBJ2-7, the V gene TRBV29-1; the match to TRBD1 covers 11 bases. The CDR3 runs to 13 residues. With 6 bases clipped from V and 7 bases from J, the junction kept 8 bases outside the gene matches. Germline V lookup: CDR1 SQVTM, CDR2 ANQGSEA. In DNA, the CDR3 is TGCAGCGTGCGGACAGGGGGCGGAGGGGAGCAGTACTTC. It is translated as CSVRTGGGGEQYF.

The CDR3 reads CASSSRTGTDTQYF. Written as DNA, the CDR3 is TGTGCCAGCAGTTCCAGGACTGGCACAGATACGCAGTATTTT. This chain connects TRBV6-5 to TRBJ2-3, with D possibly TRBD2 on 5 matching bases. CDR3 size: 14 residues. Germline values: CDR1 MNHEY, CDR2 SVGAGI. With 4 bases removed from V and 1 base from J, the gap between germline ends came to 9 bases.

Only one count was recorded for this clone. The chain carries TRBV7-3 and TRBJ2-3; 7 positions match TRBD2. The CDR3 contains 15 residues. Trimming at V came to 1 base and at J to 4 bases, leaving 5 bases not matched to a gene. Germline CDR1 reads SGHTA; CDR2 reads FQGTGA. CDR3 nucleotide sequence: TGTGCCAGCAGCTTAAGTCTTGCGGGGGCAGATACGCAGTATTTT. Translating it yields CASSLSLAGADTQYF.

This clone was observed many times. The rearrangement uses TRBV11-2 and TRBJ2-1; a weak D match, TRBD2 (6 bases). V lost 5 bases, J lost 10 bases, and 12 bases lay in between. Germline values: CDR1 SGHAT, CDR2 FQNNGV. The CDR3 has 12 residues. This CDR3 is CASSHNGGEQFF. CDR3 in DNA: TGTGCCAGCAGCCATAATGGAGGGGAGCAGTTCTTC.